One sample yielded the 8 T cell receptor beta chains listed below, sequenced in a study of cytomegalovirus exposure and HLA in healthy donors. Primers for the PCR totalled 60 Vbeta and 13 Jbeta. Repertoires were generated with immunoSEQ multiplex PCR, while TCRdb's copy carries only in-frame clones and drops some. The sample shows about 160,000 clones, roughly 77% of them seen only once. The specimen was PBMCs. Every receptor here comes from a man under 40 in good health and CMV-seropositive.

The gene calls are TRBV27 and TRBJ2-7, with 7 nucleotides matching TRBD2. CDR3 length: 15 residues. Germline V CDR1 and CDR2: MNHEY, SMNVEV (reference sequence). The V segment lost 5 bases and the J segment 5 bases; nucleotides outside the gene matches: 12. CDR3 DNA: TGTGCCAGCAGTCCGAACCGGGACTATCCCCACGAGCAGTACTTC. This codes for CASSPNRDYPHEQYF.

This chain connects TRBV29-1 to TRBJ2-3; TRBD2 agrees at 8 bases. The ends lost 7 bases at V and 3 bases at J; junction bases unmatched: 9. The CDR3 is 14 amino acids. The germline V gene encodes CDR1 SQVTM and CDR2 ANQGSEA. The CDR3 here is CSAPLSGGTDTQYF. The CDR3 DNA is TGCAGCGCCCCCCTGAGCGGGGGAACAGATACGCAGTATTTT.

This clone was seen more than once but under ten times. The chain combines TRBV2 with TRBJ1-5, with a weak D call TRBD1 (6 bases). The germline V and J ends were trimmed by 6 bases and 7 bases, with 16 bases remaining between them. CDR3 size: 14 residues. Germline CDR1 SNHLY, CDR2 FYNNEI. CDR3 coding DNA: TGTGCCAGCAGCTTCTTTACAGGGACCCAGCCCCAGCATTTT. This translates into CASSFFTGTQPQHF.

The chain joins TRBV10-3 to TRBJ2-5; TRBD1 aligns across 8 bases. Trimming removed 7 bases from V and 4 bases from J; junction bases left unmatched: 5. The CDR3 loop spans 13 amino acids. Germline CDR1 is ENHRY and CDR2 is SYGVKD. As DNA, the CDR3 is TGTGCCATCAATACTGACAGGGGAGAGACCCAGTACTTC. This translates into CAINTDRGETQYF.

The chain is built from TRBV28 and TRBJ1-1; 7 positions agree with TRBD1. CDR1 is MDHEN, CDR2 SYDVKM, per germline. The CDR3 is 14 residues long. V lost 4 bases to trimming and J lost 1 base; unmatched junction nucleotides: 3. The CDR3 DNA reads TGTGCCAGCAGTTCGACAGGGTCGAACACTGAAGCTTTCTTT. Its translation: CASSSTGSNTEAFF.

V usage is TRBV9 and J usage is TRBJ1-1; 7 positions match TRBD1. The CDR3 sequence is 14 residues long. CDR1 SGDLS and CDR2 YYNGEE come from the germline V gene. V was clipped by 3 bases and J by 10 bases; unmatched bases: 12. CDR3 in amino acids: CASSASDRDGGAFF. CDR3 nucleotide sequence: TGTGCCAGCAGCGCGAGCGACAGGGACGGAGGAGCTTTCTTT. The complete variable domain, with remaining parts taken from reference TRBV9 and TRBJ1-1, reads DSGVTQTPKHLITATGQRVTLRCSPRSGDLSVYWYQQSLDQGLQFLIQYYNGEERAKGNILERFSAQQFPDLHSELNLSSLELGDSALYFCASSASDRDGGAFFGQGTRLTVV.

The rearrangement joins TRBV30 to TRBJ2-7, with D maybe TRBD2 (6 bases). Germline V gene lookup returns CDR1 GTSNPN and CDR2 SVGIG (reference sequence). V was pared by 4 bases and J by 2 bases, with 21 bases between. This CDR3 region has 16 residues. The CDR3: CAWIPGGAIRTYEQYF. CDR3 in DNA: TGTGCCTGGATTCCTGGCGGGGCTATCAGGACCTACGAGCAGTACTTC.

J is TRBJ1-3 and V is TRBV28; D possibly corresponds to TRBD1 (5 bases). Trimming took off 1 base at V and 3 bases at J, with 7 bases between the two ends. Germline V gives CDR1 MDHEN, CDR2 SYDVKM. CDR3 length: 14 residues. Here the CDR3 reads CASSLSTGGNTIYF. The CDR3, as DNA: TGTGCCAGCAGTTTATCCACAGGTGGAAACACCATATATTTT.